These 10 T cell receptor beta chains were all obtained from the same sample, sequenced in a study of blood T cells in healthy people across ages. Primers used in a second PCR of roughly 7 to 12 cycles were a sample-barcoded 5' primer and a J-beta primer mix. MiXCR, applied by TCRdb to the 5' RACE reads, yields one record per CDR3 protein. The table lists some 1.5 million distinct CDR3 sequences, 35% to 45% of them singletons. Source material: blood. The receptor source for this set is a woman between 18 and 29 years old in good health.

V is TRBV29-1 and J is TRBJ2-1, with D tentatively TRBD1 or TRBD2 (5 bases each). The V gene lost 0 bases and the J gene lost 4 bases, with 16 bases spanning the gap. The CDR3 has 16 residues. Per the germline V gene, CDR1 is SQVTM and CDR2 is ANQGSEA. CDR3 protein: CSVEEVGGWVYNEQFF. CDR3 sequence (DNA): TGCAGCGTTGAAGAGGTTGGGGGTTGGGTATACAATGAGCAGTTCTTC.

The table lists this clonotype with a few counts. The rearrangement uses TRBV29-1 and TRBJ2-5; D possibly corresponds to TRBD1 (6 bases). The germline V and J ends were trimmed by 6 bases and 5 bases, with 13 bases remaining between them. The CDR3 runs 12 residues. Germline loops: CDR1 SQVTM, CDR2 ANQGSEA. CDR3 nucleotides: TGCAGCGTCGGACAGCCGCAGGAGACCCAGTACTTC. Translating it yields CSVGQPQETQYF.

The genes are TRBV27 and TRBJ2-7; 9 nucleotides match TRBD1. Trimming removed 10 bases from V and 1 base from J; junction bases left unmatched: 5. The CDR3 is made up of 13 amino acids. Per germline, CDR1 MNHEY and CDR2 SMNVEV (reference sequence). The CDR3 bases are TGTGCCACCAGGGACAGGGTTTCCTACGAGCAGTACTTC. Amino acid sequence: CATRDRVSYEQYF.

The chain has TRBV4-3 and TRBJ1-5; the match to TRBD1 covers 7 bases. The CDR3 loop spans 14 amino acids. Germline CDR1 and CDR2: LGHNA and YSLEER. Trimming took 3 bases from V and 3 from J; bases not matched to a gene: 2. CDR3 DNA sequence: TGCGCCAGCAGCCAGGGGACAGTCAATCAGCCCCAGCATTTT. This gives the protein CASSQGTVNQPQHF.

This clonotype came up a few times. The CDR3: CSARDLWEQYF. Here the CDR3 DNA reads TGCAGTGCTAGAGATCTCTGGGAGCAGTACTTC. The chain joins TRBV20-1 to TRBJ2-7; D call uncertain. CDR3 length: 11 residues. Deletions cut 0 bases from V and 7 bases from J, with 7 bases between. Germline V lookup: CDR1 DFQATT, CDR2 SNEGSKA (reference sequence).

The rearrangement uses TRBV29-1 and TRBJ1-5; TRBD1 matches 9 bases. From germline, CDR1 is SQVTM and CDR2 ANQGSEA. V gave up 7 bases and J gave up 2 bases; unmatched junction bases: 6. The CDR3 is made up of 14 amino acids. CDR3 protein: CSAPGQGGNQPQHF. In DNA, the CDR3 is TGCAGCGCGCCGGGACAGGGCGGCAATCAGCCCCAGCATTTT.

The sample holds one count of this clonotype. This rearrangement joins TRBV7-9 to TRBJ2-2, with D hard to call. Trimming removed 11 bases from V and 4 bases from J, with 11 bases in between. The CDR3 is 12 residues long. Per the germline V gene, CDR1 is SEHNR and CDR2 is FQNEAQ (reference sequence). CDR3 residues: CAPTPSTGELFF. The CDR3 nucleotides are TGTGCCCCGACCCCTTCCACCGGGGAGCTGTTTTTT.

This clonotype has a handful of counts. The gene calls are TRBV5-1 and TRBJ1-3; a weak D match, TRBD1 (5 bases). Trimming took off 3 bases at V and 1 base at J, with 17 bases between the two ends. Germline V CDR1 and CDR2: SGHRS, YFSETQ. This CDR3 region has 17 residues. CDR3 region: CASSYSTRGASGNTIYF. CDR3 bases: TGCGCCAGCAGCTACTCTACAAGGGGAGCTTCTGGAAACACCATATATTTT.

The chain couples TRBV7-9 to TRBJ1-2, with a tentative D call TRBD1 (6 bases). This CDR3 is built from 18 residues. Germline CDR1 SEHNR, CDR2 FQNEAQ (reference sequence). Between the trimmed V and J ends, which lost 5 bases and 1 base, there was a span of 23 bases. In nucleotides, the CDR3 is TGTGCCAGCAGCCCCCCTGGGGTCAGGGGATGGGGTAACTATGGCTACACCTTC. Translated: CASSPPGVRGWGNYGYTF.

The J gene is TRBJ2-1, the V gene TRBV20-1, with no clear D. This CDR3 spans 12 amino acids. V lost 3 bases to trimming and J lost 8 bases, with 11 bases between them. CDR1 and CDR2 from the germline V gene are DFQATT and SNEGSKA (reference sequence). The CDR3 region is CSARPHRDEQFF. CDR3 bases: TGCAGTGCTAGGCCACACCGGGATGAGCAGTTCTTC.